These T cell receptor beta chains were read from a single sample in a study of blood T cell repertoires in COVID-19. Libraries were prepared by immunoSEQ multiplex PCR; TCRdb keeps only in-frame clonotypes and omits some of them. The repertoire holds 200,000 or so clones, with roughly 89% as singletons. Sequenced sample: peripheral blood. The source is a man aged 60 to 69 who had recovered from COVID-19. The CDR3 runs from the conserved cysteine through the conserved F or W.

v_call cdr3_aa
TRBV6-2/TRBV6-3 CASSYVAGESNEQFF
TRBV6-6 CASTRGQGNPEKLFF
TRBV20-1 CSASDQATNQPQHF
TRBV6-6 CASSYPQGAWTGELFF
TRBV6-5 CASSQQGEGDTF
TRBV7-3 CASSFTGTSGGNEQFF
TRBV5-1 CASSLELAGFNEQFF
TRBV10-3 CAAGTASSSGANVLTF
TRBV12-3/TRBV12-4 CASSLEGRSPLHF
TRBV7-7 CASSNTGAETQYF
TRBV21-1 CASSKVRGTGTSRLYEQYF
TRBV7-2 CASSLSGGAAYSGNTIYF
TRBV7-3 CASSPHGGSYNEQFF
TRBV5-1 CASSSQGVNTDTQYF
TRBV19 CASSSPVVGYGYTF
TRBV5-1 CASSLGHLTGELFF
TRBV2 CASSLGGGANEKLFF
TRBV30 CAWSWGQGVHEQYF
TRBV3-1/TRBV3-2 CASSQTGSFRGYTF
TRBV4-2 CASSQTAGPLRETQYF
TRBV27 CASSLLLAGSTDTQYF
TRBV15 CATSRGAGGFAAEQYF
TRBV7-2 CASSLVGMNAGNTIYF
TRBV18 CASSPRTSGGAGGSYNEQFF
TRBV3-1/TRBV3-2 CASSQAGWDNEQFF
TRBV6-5 CASLGLNTEAFF
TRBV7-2 CASSSYREKQFF
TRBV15 CATSRERRAWGETQYF
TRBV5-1 CASSRGGARGDTEAFF
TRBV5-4 CASSSRGTSGTNYNEQFF
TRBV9 CASSVGQGSAYEQYF
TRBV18 CASSPSPGGSANIQYF
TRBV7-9 CASSSTSGRSSYEQYF
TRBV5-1 CASSNLVTGNYGYTF
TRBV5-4 CASSSGQGPWRTEAFF
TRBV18 CASSPRTGNTGELFF
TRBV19 CASSIAWTGNGYTF
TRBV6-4 CASSTGTSGKQFF
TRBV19 CASSGLAGVRYTF
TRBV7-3 CASSSVAGGDTQYF
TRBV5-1 CASSSSRGYEKLFF
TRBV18 CASSPPVVPGELFF
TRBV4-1 CASSQGTSGGTPYEQYF
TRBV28 CASSLGGANNEKLFF
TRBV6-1 CASSDNGSLRNTIYF
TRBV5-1 CASTLSGRTTNEKLFF